In this sample, the clone carrying this T cell receptor beta chain turned up once. The sample contains more than one DNA sequence encoding this CDR3. This specimen belongs to a study of blood T cell repertoires in COVID-19. Study-level background: There were acute and convalescent COVID-19 samples, and they came from the United States, Italy and Spain. T cells, B-cell-depleted T cells, or PBMCs provided the cDNA or gDNA that served as material.

Authors' methods: Nucleated cell number was recorded as an estimate derived from reference gene primer amplification. Profiling relied on immunoSEQ multiplex PCR, and the TCRdb table lists in-frame clones only, not all of them. That table gives V, J and clone size, and the DNA gave D and trimming. The sample holds approximately 220,000 clones; about 83% are singletons and the top ten take around 2.5%. V gave up 3 bases and J gave up 3 bases, with 6 bases separating them. The CDR3 extends over 12 amino acids. Per the germline V gene, CDR1 is SGDLS and CDR2 is YYNGEE. J is TRBJ2-5 and V is TRBV9; D is unresolved. Sequencing input: peripheral blood. This sequence was found in a woman between 40 and 50 years old with active or convalescent COVID-19. This CDR3 is CASSASEETQYF. CDR3 DNA sequence: TGTGCCAGCAGCGCGAGTGAAGAGACCCAGTACTTC.